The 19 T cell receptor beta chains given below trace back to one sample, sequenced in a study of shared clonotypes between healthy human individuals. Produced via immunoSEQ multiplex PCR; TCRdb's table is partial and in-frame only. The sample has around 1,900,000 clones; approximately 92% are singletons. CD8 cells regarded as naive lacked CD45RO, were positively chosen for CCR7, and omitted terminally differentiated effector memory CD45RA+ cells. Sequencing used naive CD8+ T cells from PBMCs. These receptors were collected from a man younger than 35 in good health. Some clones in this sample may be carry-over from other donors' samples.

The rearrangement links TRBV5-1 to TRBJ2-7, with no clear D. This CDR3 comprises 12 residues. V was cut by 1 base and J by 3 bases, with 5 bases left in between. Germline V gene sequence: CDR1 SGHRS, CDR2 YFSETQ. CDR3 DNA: TGCGCCAGCAGCTTGTTCGGCTACGAGCAGTACTTC. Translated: CASSLFGYEQYF.

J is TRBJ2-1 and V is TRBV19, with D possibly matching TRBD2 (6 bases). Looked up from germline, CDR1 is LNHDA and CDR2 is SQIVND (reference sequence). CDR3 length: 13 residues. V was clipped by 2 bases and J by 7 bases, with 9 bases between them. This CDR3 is CASSIKAGNEQFF. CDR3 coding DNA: TGTGCCAGTAGTATAAAGGCGGGGAATGAGCAGTTCTTC.

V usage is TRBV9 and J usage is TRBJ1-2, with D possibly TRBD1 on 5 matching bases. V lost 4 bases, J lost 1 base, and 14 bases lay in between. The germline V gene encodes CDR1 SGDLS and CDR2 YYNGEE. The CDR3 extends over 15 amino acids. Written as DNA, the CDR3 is TGTGCCAGCAGCCCCGCGGGACGGGTTAACTATGGCTACACCTTC. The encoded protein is CASSPAGRVNYGYTF.

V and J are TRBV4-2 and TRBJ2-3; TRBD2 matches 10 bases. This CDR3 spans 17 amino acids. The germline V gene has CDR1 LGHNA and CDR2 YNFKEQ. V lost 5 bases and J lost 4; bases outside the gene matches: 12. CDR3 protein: CASSDPLEREGPDTQYF. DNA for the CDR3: TGTGCCAGCAGCGACCCTCTGGAGCGGGAGGGCCCAGATACGCAGTATTTT.

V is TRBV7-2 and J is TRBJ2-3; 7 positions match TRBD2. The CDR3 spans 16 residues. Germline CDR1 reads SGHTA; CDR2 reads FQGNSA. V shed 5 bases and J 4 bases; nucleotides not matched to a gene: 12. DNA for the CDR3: TGTGCCAGCAGCGCAGAAAGGCGGGAGTCCGCAGATACGCAGTATTTT. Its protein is CASSAERRESADTQYF.

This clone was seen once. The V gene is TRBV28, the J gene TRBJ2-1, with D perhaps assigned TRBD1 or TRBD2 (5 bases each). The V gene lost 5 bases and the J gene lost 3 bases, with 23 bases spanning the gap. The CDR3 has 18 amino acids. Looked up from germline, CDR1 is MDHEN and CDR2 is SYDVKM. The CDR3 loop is CASSSPSSGTPFYNEQFF. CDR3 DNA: TGTGCCAGCAGTAGCCCAAGCTCAGGGACCCCTTTCTACAATGAGCAGTTCTTC.

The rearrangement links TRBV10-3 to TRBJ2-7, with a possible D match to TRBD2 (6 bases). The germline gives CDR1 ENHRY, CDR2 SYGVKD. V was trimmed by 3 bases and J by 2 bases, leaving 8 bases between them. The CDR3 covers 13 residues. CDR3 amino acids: CAISDAGTYEQYF. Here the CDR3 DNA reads TGTGCCATCAGTGATGCGGGAACCTACGAGCAGTACTTC.

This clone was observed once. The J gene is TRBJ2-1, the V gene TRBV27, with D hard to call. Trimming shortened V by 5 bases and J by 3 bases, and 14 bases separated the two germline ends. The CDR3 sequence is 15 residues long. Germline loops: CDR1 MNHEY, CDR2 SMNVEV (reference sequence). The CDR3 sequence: CASSSDDPIYNEQFF. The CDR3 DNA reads TGTGCCAGCAGTAGTGACGACCCGATCTACAATGAGCAGTTCTTC.

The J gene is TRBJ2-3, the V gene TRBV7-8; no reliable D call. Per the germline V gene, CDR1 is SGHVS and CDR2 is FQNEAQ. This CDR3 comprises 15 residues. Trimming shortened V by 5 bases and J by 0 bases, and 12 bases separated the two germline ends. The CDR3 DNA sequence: TGTGCCAGCAGCCCAGAGATCGGGAGCACAGATACGCAGTATTTT. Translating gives CASSPEIGSTDTQYF.

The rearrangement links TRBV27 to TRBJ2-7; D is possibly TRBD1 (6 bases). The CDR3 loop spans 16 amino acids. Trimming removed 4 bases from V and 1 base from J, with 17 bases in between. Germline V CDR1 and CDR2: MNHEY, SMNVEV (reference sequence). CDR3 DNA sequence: TGTGCCAGCAGTTCAGATACCGGGACACTGTCCTACGAGCAGTACTTC. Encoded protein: CASSSDTGTLSYEQYF.

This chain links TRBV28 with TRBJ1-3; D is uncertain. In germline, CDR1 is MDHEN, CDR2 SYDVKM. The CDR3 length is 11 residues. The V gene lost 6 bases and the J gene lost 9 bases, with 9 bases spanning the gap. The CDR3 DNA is TGTGCCAGCAGCCGGATCGCCACCATATATTTT. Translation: CASSRIATIYF.

Written as DNA, the CDR3 is TGCGCCAGCAGTGAGTCGAAGCGGGGGACCGCCTACAATGAGCAGTTCTTC. Amino acids: CASSESKRGTAYNEQFF. The J gene is TRBJ2-1, the V gene TRBV10-1, with 8 bases aligning to TRBD2. This CDR3 has 17 residues. From germline, CDR1 is WNHNN and CDR2 SYGVQD (reference sequence). V dropped 0 bases and J dropped 2; count of bases not matched to a gene: 6.

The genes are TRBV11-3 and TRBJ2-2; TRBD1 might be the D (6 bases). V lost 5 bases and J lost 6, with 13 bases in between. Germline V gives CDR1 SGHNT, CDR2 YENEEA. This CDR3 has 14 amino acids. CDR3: CASSHPGDPGELFF. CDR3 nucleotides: TGTGCCAGCAGCCACCCAGGGGACCCCGGGGAGCTGTTTTTT.

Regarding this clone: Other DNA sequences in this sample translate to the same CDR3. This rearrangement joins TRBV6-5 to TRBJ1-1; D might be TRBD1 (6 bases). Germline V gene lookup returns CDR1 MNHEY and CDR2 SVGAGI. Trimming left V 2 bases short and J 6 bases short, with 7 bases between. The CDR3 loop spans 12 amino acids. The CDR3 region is CASSYAGAEAFF. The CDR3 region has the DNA TGTGCCAGCAGTTACGCAGGGGCTGAAGCTTTCTTT.

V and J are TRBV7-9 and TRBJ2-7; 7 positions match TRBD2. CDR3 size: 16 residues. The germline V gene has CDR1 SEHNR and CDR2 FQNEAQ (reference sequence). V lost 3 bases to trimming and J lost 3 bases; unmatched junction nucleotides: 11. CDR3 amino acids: CASSFTRVRGSYEQYF. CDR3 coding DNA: TGTGCCAGCAGCTTCACACGGGTGCGGGGGAGCTACGAGCAGTACTTC.

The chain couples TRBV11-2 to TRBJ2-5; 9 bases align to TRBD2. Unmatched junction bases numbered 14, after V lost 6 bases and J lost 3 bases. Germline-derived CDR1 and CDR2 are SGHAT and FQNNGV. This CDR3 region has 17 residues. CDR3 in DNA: TGTGCCAGCAGGTCGCGGGGGGGTGACTACCTTGAAGAGACCCAGTACTTC. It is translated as CASRSRGGDYLEETQYF.

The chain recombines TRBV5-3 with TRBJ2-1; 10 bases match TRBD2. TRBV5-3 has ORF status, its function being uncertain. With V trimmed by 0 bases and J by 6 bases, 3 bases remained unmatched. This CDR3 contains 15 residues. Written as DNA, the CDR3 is TGTGCCAGAAGCTTGGAACTAGCGGGACCCAATGAGCAGTTCTTC. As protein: CARSLELAGPNEQFF.

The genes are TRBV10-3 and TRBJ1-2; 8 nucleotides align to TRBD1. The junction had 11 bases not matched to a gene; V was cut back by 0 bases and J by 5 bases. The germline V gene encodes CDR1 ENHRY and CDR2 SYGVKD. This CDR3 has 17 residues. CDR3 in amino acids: CAISESRGPQGAYGYTF. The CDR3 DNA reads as TGTGCCATCAGTGAGTCCCGGGGACCCCAGGGGGCATATGGCTACACCTTC.

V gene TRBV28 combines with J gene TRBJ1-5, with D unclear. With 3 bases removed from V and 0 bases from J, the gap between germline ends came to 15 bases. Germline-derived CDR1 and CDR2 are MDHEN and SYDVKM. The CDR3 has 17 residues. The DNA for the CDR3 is TGTGCCAGCAGTTTCCCCACATACCCTCGTAGCAATCAGCCCCAGCATTTT. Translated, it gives CASSFPTYPRSNQPQHF.